One T cell receptor (beta chain) is described in this entry. Its target is not known. The primer mix had 60 Vbeta and 13 Jbeta primers. TCRdb's copy holds only in-frame clones and misses some; the assay was immunoSEQ multiplex PCR. This sample has around 140,000 clones, with almost 80% found just once. These data belong to a study of cytomegalovirus exposure and HLA in healthy donors. CDR3 size: 14 residues. J was trimmed by 3 bases and V by 1 base; bases with no gene match: 4. The germline V gene encodes CDR1 SGHDT and CDR2 YYEEEE. Study outcomes and limitations: Among TCR beta chains, those listed as cytomegalovirus-associated numbered more than 150.

V and J are TRBV5-6 and TRBJ2-7; 7 bases are a match to TRBD1. The sequence came from a female donor in good health and CMV-seronegative. The sequencing input was PBMCs. The CDR3 reads CASSLFTGDYEQYF. The CDR3 nucleotides read TGTGCCAGCAGCTTGTTTACAGGGGACTACGAGCAGTACTTC.